This entry describes one T cell receptor beta chain. As originally analysed: The assay estimated nucleated cells by amplifying reference gene primers. Assay: immunoSEQ multiplex PCR; the TCRdb copy retains only in-frame clones and omits some. V and J calls and clone size are given by that table; D and trimming were obtained from the DNA. The table has 80,000 to 95,000 clones, roughly 76% seen once. This sample was included in a study of blood T cell repertoires in COVID-19. As for the study in general: T cells, B-cell-depleted T cells, or PBMCs provided the cDNA or gDNA that served as material.

CDR3 length: 15 amino acids. Germline V gene lookup returns CDR1 LNHDA and CDR2 SQIVND (reference sequence). V dropped 4 bases and J dropped 1 base, with 13 bases sitting between them. The receptor's source is a man older than 75 with COVID-19, enrolled during active disease. The sample taken for sequencing was peripheral blood. The chain combines TRBV19 with TRBJ1-1; D gene uncertain. CDR3 amino acids: CASSRRVRENTEAFF. The DNA of the CDR3 is TGTGCCAGTAGTAGGCGAGTGCGGGAGAACACTGAAGCTTTCTTT. The full variable domain, completed using reference TRBV19 and TRBJ1-1, is DGGITQSPKYLFRKEGQNVTLSCEQNLNHDAMYWYRQDPGQGLRLIYYSQIVNDFQKGDIAEGYSVSREKKESFPLTVTSAQKNPTAFYLCASSRRVRENTEAFFGQGTRLTVV.